This TCR beta chain is from a study of T cell responses to AZD1222 COVID-19 vaccine. Clones were read by immunoSEQ multiplex PCR, and TCRdb kept only the in-frame ones, dropping some. Here the sample spans 110,000 or so clones, about 88% being singletons. Germline V gene data show CDR1 as LNHNV and CDR2 as YYDKDF (reference sequence). This CDR3 is built from 14 residues. V shed 3 bases and J shed 5 bases, with 11 bases lying between them. The V gene is TRBV15, the J gene TRBJ2-1, with TRBD2 as a possible D gene (5 bases). The specimen comprised peripheral blood, sampled on day 0 of AZD1222 vaccination. The receptor was isolated from an adult in good health. The CDR3 is CATSRDGENNEQFF. CDR3 nucleotides: TGTGCCACCAGCAGGGACGGGGAAAACAATGAGCAGTTCTTC.